Presented here are 21 T cell receptor beta chains from one specimen sequenced in a study of CD8+ T cells in alopecia areata. Extraction of RNA preceded its reverse transcription into cDNA, which served as the sequencing template. Generated by immunoSEQ multiplex PCR, the TCRdb table keeps only in-frame clones and is missing some. The sample comprises 95,000 to 110,000 clones, about nine tenths of which are singletons, and 11% rests with the top ten. Treatment specified: oral pan-JAK inhibitor, 5-10 mg twice daily. The specimen was CD8+ T cells sorted from blood, collected at approximately week 34, from a patient treated with tofacitinib. These receptors all come from a human donor with alopecia areata.

This rearrangement joins TRBV11-1 to TRBJ2-7; D may be TRBD2 (5 bases). Deletions cut 5 bases from V and 0 bases from J, with 11 bases between. In germline, CDR1 is SGHAT, CDR2 FQDESV (reference sequence). CDR3 length equals 14 residues. Here the CDR3 reads CASSQSGISYEQYF. The CDR3 DNA reads as TGTGCCAGCAGCCAATCCGGGATCTCCTACGAGCAGTACTTC.

The chain recombines TRBV27 with TRBJ2-3; the D is unclear. V was trimmed by 3 bases and J by 3 bases, leaving 7 bases between them. Germline CDR1 MNHEY, CDR2 SMNVEV (reference sequence). This CDR3 region has 13 residues. CDR3 DNA: TGTGCCAGCAGTTTGACGGTTACAGATACGCAGTATTTT. It encodes CASSLTVTDTQYF.

The V call is TRBV27, the J call TRBJ2-1; D could derive from TRBD1 or TRBD2 (5 bases each). This CDR3 is built from 14 residues. The V gene's germline CDR1 is MNHEY and CDR2 SMNVEV (reference sequence). The V and J ends lost 3 bases and 6 bases respectively, with 12 bases between them. CDR3: CASSLSGRGNEQFF. Here the CDR3 DNA reads TGTGCCAGCAGTTTGTCGGGGCGCGGCAATGAGCAGTTCTTC.

Only a few counts were recorded for this clone. The chain links TRBV7-9 to TRBJ2-7; D unresolved. The length of the CDR3 is 10 residues. CDR1 is SEHNR, CDR2 FQNEAQ, per germline (reference sequence). V was clipped by 5 bases and J by 13 bases, with 12 bases between them. CDR3 in amino acids: CASSLDLVYF. The CDR3 nucleotides read TGTGCCAGCAGCCTCGATCTAGTTTACTTC.

The V call is TRBV27, the J call TRBJ2-5; D call uncertain. This CDR3 has 15 residues. The ends were cut back, 10 bases at V and 0 bases at J, with 18 bases in the middle. From germline, CDR1 is MNHEY and CDR2 SMNVEV (reference sequence). CDR3 amino acids: CATRTLNGDQETQYF. The CDR3 bases are TGTGCCACTCGGACCCTAAATGGGGACCAAGAGACCCAGTACTTC.

The CDR3 sequence: CAWSLTGELFF. In DNA, the CDR3 is TGTGCCTGGAGTTTGACCGGGGAGCTGTTTTTT. The V call is TRBV30, the J call TRBJ2-2; the D is unclear. Germline V CDR1 and CDR2: GTSNPN, SVGIG (reference sequence). Trimming took off 2 bases at V and 5 bases at J, with 3 bases between the two ends. The CDR3 extends over 11 amino acids.

The J gene is TRBJ2-7, the V gene TRBV6-5; possibly TRBD2 for D (5 bases). Germline V lookup: CDR1 MNHEY, CDR2 SVGAGI. The CDR3 runs 15 residues. V was clipped by 3 bases and J by 5 bases, with 17 bases between them. This chain's CDR3 is CASSYGSEDPHEQYF. The CDR3 bases are TGTGCCAGCAGTTATGGTAGCGAGGATCCGCACGAGCAGTACTTC.

The rearrangement joins TRBV10-2 to TRBJ2-7, with 8 bases identical to TRBD2. CDR1 is WSHSY, CDR2 SAAADI, per germline. J gave up 2 bases and V 8 bases, and 8 bases lay outside the gene matches. The CDR3 extends over 14 amino acids. The CDR3 DNA follows: TGCGCCAGCGGGTCGGGAGGGCTTACCTACGAGCAGTACTTC. This sequence encodes CASGSGGLTYEQYF.

The chain couples TRBV9 to TRBJ1-6, with D perhaps matching TRBD1 (5 bases). The CDR3 totals 14 residues. Germline CDR1 and CDR2: SGDLS and YYNGEE. Trimming removed 0 bases at V and 7 bases at J, with 8 bases between. The CDR3 region has the DNA TGTGCCAGCAGCGTAGCTGACAGCAATTCACCCCTCCACTTT. Its protein product is CASSVADSNSPLHF. The variable domain in full, completed from reference TRBV9 and TRBJ1-6, reads DSGVTQTPKHLITATGQRVTLRCSPRSGDLSVYWYQQSLDQGLQFLIQYYNGEERAKGNILERFSAQQFPDLHSELNLSSLELGDSALYFCASSVADSNSPLHFGNGTRLTVT.

The rearrangement links TRBV6-1 to TRBJ2-7, with 10 bases fitting TRBD1. Germline V CDR1 and CDR2: MNHNS, SASEGT. Trimming at V came to 7 bases and at J to 3 bases, leaving 6 bases not matched to a gene. CDR3 length: 14 residues. This CDR3 is CASTLGDRGYEQYF. DNA of the CDR3: TGTGCCAGCACCCTTGGGGACAGGGGCTACGAGCAGTACTTC.

The CDR3, as DNA: TGTGCCAGCAGCTTAGCCGAGGGACAGAATGAAAAACTGTTTTTT. Translated, it gives CASSLAEGQNEKLFF. The chain has TRBV13 and TRBJ1-4; TRBD1 matches 7 bases. V gave up 1 base and J gave up 5 bases; unmatched junction bases: 4. This CDR3 comprises 15 residues. Germline-derived CDR1 and CDR2 are PRHDT and FYEKMQ (reference sequence). The full variable domain, rest sourced from reference TRBV13 and TRBJ1-4, is AAGVIQSPRHLIKEKRETATLKCYPIPRHDTVYWYQQGPGQDPQFLISFYEKMQSDKGSIPDRFSAQQFSDYHSELNMSSLELGDSALYFCASSLAEGQNEKLFFGSGTQLSVL.

This chain joins TRBV27 and TRBJ2-7, with no clear D. V was trimmed by 2 bases and J by 2 bases, leaving 10 bases between them. The germline CDR1 and CDR2 sequences are MNHEY and SMNVEV (reference sequence). The CDR3 has 14 residues. The DNA for the CDR3 is TGTGCCAGCAGTTTAGGGCCGTTAACCTACGAGCAGTACTTC. Amino acid sequence: CASSLGPLTYEQYF.

V is TRBV5-4 and J is TRBJ1-1, with D possibly TRBD1 on 5 matching bases. The CDR3 runs 15 residues. Germline-derived CDR1 and CDR2 are SGHNT and YYREEE (reference sequence). V shed 0 bases and J shed 1 base, with 10 bases lying between them. CDR3 loop: CASSLDGGENTEAFF. The CDR3 DNA sequence: TGTGCCAGCAGCTTGGACGGGGGAGAGAACACTGAAGCTTTCTTT.

The rearrangement links TRBV5-1 to TRBJ2-7; a weak D match, TRBD2 (7 bases). There are 13 residues in the CDR3. The V gene lost 4 bases and the J gene lost 3 bases, with 11 bases spanning the gap. CDR1 is SGHRS and CDR2 is YFSETQ in the germline V gene. Written as DNA, the CDR3 is TGCGCCAGCAGCCCGGGGGGCCTCTACGAGCAGTACTTC. Protein sequence: CASSPGGLYEQYF.

The V gene is TRBV7-9, the J gene TRBJ2-1; tentative D call: TRBD1 (5 bases). The CDR3 contains 16 residues. Germline V gives CDR1 SEHNR, CDR2 FQNEAQ (reference sequence). The V end lost 4 bases, the J end lost 2 bases, and 15 bases lay between the germline ends. The CDR3 nucleotides are TGTGCCAGCAGCTCGACGGCAGGGAACCCCTACAATGAGCAGTTCTTC. It translates to CASSSTAGNPYNEQFF.

This sequence joins TRBV30 and TRBJ2-1, with D perhaps matching TRBD1 or TRBD2 (6 bases each). The CDR3 spans 11 residues. Trimming cost V 8 bases and J 7 bases, with 12 bases left between them. CDR1 is GTSNPN and CDR2 is SVGIG in the germline V gene (reference sequence). The CDR3 loop is CARGAGNEQFF. The CDR3 bases are TGTGCCAGGGGGGCGGGGAATGAGCAGTTCTTC.

This clone was observed a single time. The chain recombines TRBV6-1 with TRBJ1-1; unclear D gene. Trimming pared 1 base from V and 1 base from J, leaving 4 bases between. The germline V gene encodes CDR1 MNHNS and CDR2 SASEGT. The CDR3 consists of 13 residues. CDR3 residues: CASSEGENTEAFF. The CDR3 DNA follows: TGTGCCAGCAGTGAAGGAGAGAACACTGAAGCTTTCTTT.

The chain carries TRBV5-6 and TRBJ2-7; TRBD1 might be the D (5 bases). This CDR3 contains 13 residues. Germline lookup yields CDR1 SGHDT and CDR2 YYEEEE. V was shortened by 3 bases and J by 2 bases, with 9 bases between the two germline ends. This CDR3 is CASSSRQTYEQYF. The CDR3 coding sequence is TGTGCCAGCAGCTCAAGACAGACCTACGAGCAGTACTTC.

The V gene is TRBV13, the J gene TRBJ2-7; a weak D match, TRBD2 (5 bases). There are 15 residues in the CDR3. CDR1 and CDR2 (germline): PRHDT, FYEKMQ (reference sequence). Trimming removed 5 bases at V and 5 bases at J, with 19 bases between. Written as DNA, the CDR3 is TGTGCCAGCAGCCCCTCTTACAGAGGGCGCAACGAGCAGTACTTC. It codes for CASSPSYRGRNEQYF.

This rearrangement joins TRBV2 to TRBJ1-6, with D possibly matching TRBD1 (6 bases). CDR3 length equals 16 residues. V lost 5 bases to trimming and J lost 4 bases, with 15 bases between them. Germline CDR1 and CDR2: SNHLY and FYNNEI. The CDR3 loop is CASSIRRTVYNSPLHF. Here the CDR3 DNA reads TGTGCCAGCAGTATCCGACGGACAGTTTATAATTCACCCCTCCACTTT.

This rearrangement joins TRBV5-1 to TRBJ2-1; D possibly corresponds to TRBD1 (6 bases). The V gene lost 0 bases and the J gene lost 5 bases, with 15 bases spanning the gap. CDR3 length: 16 amino acids. Germline lookup yields CDR1 SGHRS and CDR2 YFSETQ. CDR3 bases: TGCGCCAGCAGCTTGGGGTCGACAGGAAGGGACAATGAGCAGTTCTTC. Its translation: CASSLGSTGRDNEQFF. Full variable domain (missing parts from reference TRBV5-1 and TRBJ2-1): KAGVTQTPRYLIKTRGQQVTLSCSPISGHRSVSWYQQTPGQGLQFLFEYFSETQRNKGNFPGRFSGRQFSNSRSEMNVSTLELGDSALYLCASSLGSTGRDNEQFFGPGTRLTVL.